The sequence of this TCR beta chain was determined in a study of blood T cell repertoires in COVID-19. Looking at the study overall: There were acute and convalescent COVID-19 samples, and they came from the United States, Italy and Spain. Sample material is recorded as cDNA or gDNA derived from T cells, B-cell-depleted T cells, or PBMCs.

Patients from Seattle were sampled longitudinally, starting during active infection. Germline V gives CDR1 MDHEN, CDR2 SYDVKM. The CDR3 is made up of 15 amino acids. V gave up 7 bases and J gave up 2 bases; unmatched junction bases: 6. Some clones are missing from TCRdb's copy, which holds only in-frame ones; the method was immunoSEQ multiplex PCR. The table shows 200,000 to 300,000 clones, with roughly 86% occurring only once. This sequence joins TRBV28 and TRBJ2-1, with 9 bases fitting TRBD1. The sequenced material came from peripheral blood. The origin of this receptor is a woman aged 55-69 years with COVID-19, enrolled during active disease. CDR3 residues: CASTKQGATYNEQFF. In DNA form, the CDR3 reads TGTGCCAGCACGAAACAGGGGGCTACCTACAATGAGCAGTTCTTC.